The sequence of this TCR beta chain was determined in a study of control samples from healthy donors and cancer patients. Looked up from germline, CDR1 is GTSNPN and CDR2 is SVGIG (reference sequence). The CDR3 sequence is 15 residues long. V dropped 3 bases and J dropped 0 bases, with 12 bases sitting between them. The method was immunoSEQ multiplex PCR; TCRdb's version includes in-frame clones alone and lacks a portion of them. The profile shows about 25,000 clones, approximately 85% of them singletons. Only one count was recorded for this clone. The V and J genes are TRBV30 and TRBJ1-5; D might be TRBD1 (5 bases). This receptor was obtained from a woman aged 60-75 years with head and neck cancer. Sequences were obtained from PBMCs. CDR3 sequence: CAWSPGTDSNQPQHF. CDR3 bases: TGTGCCTGGAGCCCCGGGACGGATAGCAATCAGCCCCAGCATTTT.